Below, 15 T cell receptor beta chains from the same sample are listed, as sequenced in a study of blood T cell repertoires in COVID-19. Assay used: immunoSEQ multiplex PCR; TCRdb lists only in-frame clones, some missing. There are approximately 170,000 clones in the sample; less than 85% occur only once, and roughly 12% lies in the top ten. The material sequenced was PBMCs or T cells enriched from blood (not recorded which). The receptors shown here come from a man aged 45-60 years who had recovered from COVID-19.

V is TRBV25-1 and J is TRBJ2-7, with TRBD2 identical over 8 bases. Germline loops: CDR1 MGHDK, CDR2 SYGVNS. The V gene end was trimmed by 6 bases and the J gene end by 6 bases; junction bases not matched to a gene: 7. This CDR3 comprises 13 residues. In DNA form, the CDR3 reads TGTGCCAGCAGGCGGGGGGCGCAAGGCGAGCAGTACTTC. Its translation: CASRRGAQGEQYF.

The rearrangement joins TRBV11-2 to TRBJ1-4; D gene uncertain. CDR1 and CDR2 (germline): SGHAT, FQNNGV. Between the trimmed V and J ends, which lost 5 bases and 7 bases, there was a span of 17 bases. The CDR3 sequence is 15 residues long. As DNA, the CDR3 is TGTGCCAGCAGCCCGCTCCGATTTATCGGTGAAAAACTGTTTTTT. Amino acids: CASSPLRFIGEKLFF.

The chain joins TRBV5-6 to TRBJ2-1, with 9 bases that match TRBD2. Trimming removed 2 bases from V and 3 bases from J; junction bases left unmatched: 3. The CDR3 runs to 15 residues. Per germline, CDR1 SGHDT and CDR2 YYEEEE. The CDR3 reads CASSLAGGYYNEQFF. For the CDR3, the DNA is TGTGCCAGCAGCTTAGCGGGGGGATACTACAATGAGCAGTTCTTC.

The table lists this clone with a few counts. The chain combines TRBV2 with TRBJ2-7; TRBD2 matches 10 bases. This CDR3 spans 15 amino acids. Germline CDR1 is SNHLY and CDR2 is FYNNEI. The V and J ends lost 2 bases and 7 bases, in that order; junction bases with no gene match: 8. For the CDR3, the DNA is TGTGCCAGCAGTGAACTAGCGGGGGAGCGGGGGGAGCAGTACTTC. Its protein product is CASSELAGERGEQYF.

This clone was observed a single time. V is TRBV9 and J is TRBJ2-7; TRBD2 matches at 7 bases. The V and J ends lost 0 bases and 2 bases, in that order; junction bases with no gene match: 5. There are 15 residues in the CDR3. The V gene's germline CDR1 is SGDLS and CDR2 YYNGEE. CDR3 sequence (DNA): TGTGCCAGCAGCGTAGATGGGCGGGAGACCTACGAGCAGTACTTC. This encodes CASSVDGRETYEQYF.

The rearrangement uses TRBV3-1 (or the pseudogene TRBV3-2) and TRBJ1-4; no reliable D call. CDR1 and CDR2 (germline): LGHDT, YNNKEL (reference sequence). V gave up 5 bases and J gave up 0 bases, with 16 bases separating them. This CDR3 comprises 17 residues. The CDR3 spells CASSLLPPVATNEKLFF. The CDR3 nucleotides read TGTGCCAGCAGCTTACTCCCCCCCGTAGCAACTAATGAAAAACTGTTTTTT.

This clone was counted only a few times. The rearrangement uses TRBV28 and TRBJ1-5; perhaps TRBD1 as D (5 bases). V lost 1 base and J 8 bases, leaving 18 bases between the germline ends. The CDR3 is 16 amino acids. In germline, CDR1 is MDHEN, CDR2 SYDVKM. The CDR3 DNA is TGTGCCAGCAGTTTATCAGCTGGGGGGACGGGAAAGCCCCAGCATTTT. Residues: CASSLSAGGTGKPQHF.

The V gene is TRBV5-1, the J gene TRBJ1-6; TRBD1 is a possible D gene (5 bases). Deletions cut 3 bases from V and 8 bases from J, with 18 bases between. Germline V gene data show CDR1 as SGHRS and CDR2 as YFSETQ. The CDR3 runs 16 residues. CDR3 sequence (DNA): TGCGCCAGCAGCTCGCTAACAGGATTTATAGATTCACCCCTCCACTTT. As protein: CASSSLTGFIDSPLHF.

The chain is built from TRBV7-2 and TRBJ2-7; TRBD2 matches at 8 bases. The CDR3 runs 14 residues. With V trimmed by 4 bases and J by 7 bases, 9 bases remained unmatched. Germline loops: CDR1 SGHTA, CDR2 FQGNSA. The CDR3 coding sequence is TGTGCCAGCAGCTCCACGGGGGGGCGACAGGAGCAGTACTTC. Protein sequence: CASSSTGGRQEQYF.

The V call is TRBV27, the J call TRBJ1-3, with D unresolved. Germline V gene lookup returns CDR1 MNHEY and CDR2 SMNVEV (reference sequence). This CDR3 is built from 15 residues. Trimming stripped 4 bases from V and 4 bases from J, with 14 bases between. CDR3 sequence: CASSSLGVAGNTIYF. CDR3 DNA sequence: TGTGCCAGCAGTTCCCTCGGGGTAGCGGGAAACACCATATATTTT.

The genes are TRBV18 and TRBJ1-2, with 7 bases that match TRBD1. In germline, CDR1 is KGHSH, CDR2 LQKENI. The CDR3 is 13 amino acids. The V and J ends lost 5 bases and 4 bases, in that order; junction bases with no gene match: 4. CDR3 DNA sequence: TGTGCCAGCTCAACGGACAGGAGCTATGGCTACACCTTC. Its translation: CASSTDRSYGYTF.

The rearrangement joins TRBV6-5 to TRBJ1-3; D ambiguous. The CDR3 is 12 amino acids. In germline, CDR1 is MNHEY, CDR2 SVGAGI. V was pared by 8 bases and J by 0 bases, with 5 bases between. Written as DNA, the CDR3 is TGTGCCAGCGTGAGCTCTGGAAACACCATATATTTT. Protein product: CASVSSGNTIYF.

The chain links TRBV7-9 to TRBJ2-6, with 8 bases identical to TRBD1. The V gene end was trimmed by 2 bases and the J gene end by 2 bases; junction bases not matched to a gene: 11. This CDR3 is built from 19 residues. From germline, CDR1 is SEHNR and CDR2 FQNEAQ (reference sequence). The CDR3 loop reads CASSLYGRQGAAGANVLTF. The CDR3 nucleotides read TGTGCCAGCAGCTTATACGGAAGGCAGGGGGCGGCTGGGGCCAACGTCCTGACTTTC.

V is TRBV6-5 and J is TRBJ1-3, with 8 nucleotides matching TRBD1. The CDR3 has 14 residues. After removal of 6 bases from V and 2 bases from J, the junction contained 3 bases not matched to a gene. In germline, CDR1 is MNHEY, CDR2 SVGAGI. DNA of the CDR3: TGTGCCAGCAGGACAGGGGCAACTGGAAACACCATATATTTT. This gives the protein CASRTGATGNTIYF.

V is TRBV9 and J is TRBJ1-6, with TRBD1 as a possible D gene (5 bases). Germline CDR1 and CDR2: SGDLS and YYNGEE. Between the trimmed V and J ends, which lost 6 bases and 7 bases, there was a span of 11 bases. CDR3 length: 13 amino acids. This CDR3 is CASTPGSNSPLHF. DNA for the CDR3: TGTGCCAGCACGCCAGGGTCGAATTCACCCCTCCACTTT.